The next 18 T cell receptor beta chains were all read from a single sample in a study of blood T cells in healthy people across ages. The second PCR ran about 7 to 12 cycles with a sample-barcoded 5' primer and J-beta primers. TCRdb reprocessed the 5' RACE reads with MiXCR, giving one entry per CDR3 protein. The sample has some 1,500,000 distinct CDR3 sequences, approximately 42% seen once. The sample comprised blood. These receptors came from a young woman in good health.

This clonotype was found a few times. J is TRBJ1-6 and V is TRBV27; the match to TRBD1 covers 7 bases. Unmatched junction bases numbered 4, after V lost 5 bases and J lost 0 bases. The CDR3 has 16 residues. Germline loops: CDR1 MNHEY, CDR2 SMNVEV (reference sequence). The CDR3 protein is CASSRRDSSYNSPLHF. As DNA, the CDR3 is TGTGCCAGCAGTAGGCGGGACAGCTCCTATAATTCACCCCTCCACTTT.

Here the CDR3 DNA reads TGTGCCAGCAGTTACAGGCGGGACGTTCCGCAGTATTTT. Translation gives CASSYRRDVPQYF. This chain uses TRBV6-2 or TRBV6-3 with TRBJ2-3; D perhaps matches TRBD2 (6 bases). CDR3 size: 13 residues. Germline-derived CDR1 and CDR2 are MNHEY and SVGEGT. The germline V and J ends were trimmed by 2 bases and 10 bases, with 13 bases remaining between them.

The rearrangement links TRBV24-1 to TRBJ2-2; the D is unclear. The CDR3 has 13 amino acids. The germline V and J ends were trimmed by 7 bases and 3 bases, with 8 bases remaining between them. The germline V gene encodes CDR1 KGHDR and CDR2 SFDVKD. Here the CDR3 DNA reads TGTGCCACCAGAGCCTGGGACACCGGGGAGCTGTTTTTT. Translating gives CATRAWDTGELFF.

The V and J genes are TRBV28 and TRBJ2-5, with D possibly being TRBD1 (6 bases). The tail of the sequence fits TRBJ2-7 better, so the J call may be wrong. The germline V gene has CDR1 MDHEN and CDR2 SYDVKM. There are 14 residues in the CDR3. Here the CDR3 reads CASSTGTTVYEQYF. The CDR3 DNA sequence: TGTGCCAGCAGTACCGGGACAACCGTATACGAGCAGTACTTC.

This sequence joins TRBV4-3 and TRBJ2-7; D remains unclear. This CDR3 is built from 15 residues. Deletions cut 0 bases from V and 0 bases from J, with 9 bases between. CDR1 and CDR2 from the germline V gene are LGHNA and YSLEER. The CDR3 reads CASSQDPRNSYEQYF. CDR3 in DNA: TGCGCCAGCAGCCAAGATCCAAGGAACTCCTACGAGCAGTACTTC.

The chain recombines TRBV29-1 with TRBJ1-2, with 8 bases lining up with TRBD1. Germline CDR1 is SQVTM and CDR2 is ANQGSEA. V gave up 5 bases and J gave up 3 bases; unmatched junction bases: 2. The CDR3 length is 12 residues. The CDR3 spells CSVLGQDYGYTF. CDR3 DNA sequence: TGCAGCGTTTTGGGACAGGACTATGGCTACACCTTC.

The chain employs TRBV2 and TRBJ1-6, with TRBD1 as a possible D gene (5 bases). This CDR3 has 15 residues. Between the trimmed V and J ends, which lost 4 bases and 10 bases, there was a span of 17 bases. The germline gives CDR1 SNHLY, CDR2 FYNNEI. In DNA form, the CDR3 reads TGTGCCAGCAGTGTCAACAGCGGGGGTAGATCACCCCTCCACTTT. It encodes CASSVNSGGRSPLHF.

J is TRBJ1-1 and V is TRBV20-1; D unresolved. This CDR3 is built from 11 residues. CDR1 is DFQATT, CDR2 SNEGSKA, per germline (reference sequence). The CDR3 sequence is CSAPRNTEAFF. CDR3 nucleotide sequence: TGCAGCGCCCCAAGGAACACTGAAGCTTTCTTT.

This sequence joins TRBV4-3 and TRBJ2-3; 9 nucleotides line up with TRBD1. The CDR3 has 15 residues. From germline, CDR1 is LGHNA and CDR2 YSLEER. V gave up 0 bases and J gave up 4 bases; unmatched junction bases: 2. The CDR3 nucleotides read TGCGCCAGCAGCCAAGATAGGACAGGGGCAGATACGCAGTATTTT. It encodes CASSQDRTGADTQYF.

V and J are TRBV7-2 and TRBJ1-2; D is ambiguous. The germline V and J ends were trimmed by 1 base and 8 bases, with 11 bases remaining between them. The CDR3 runs to 13 residues. CDR1 is SGHTA and CDR2 is FQGNSA in the germline V gene. CDR3 nucleotides: TGTGCCAGCAGCTTAGTTCAGGTCCGAGGCTACACCTTC. It encodes CASSLVQVRGYTF.

This chain links TRBV20-1 with TRBJ2-7, with 10 bases lining up with TRBD1. The end of the DNA is better explained by TRBJ2-4, so the J call may be wrong. CDR3 size: 14 residues. The germline CDR1 and CDR2 sequences are DFQATT and SNEGSKA (reference sequence). CDR3: CSAVPGQGTHIQYF. The CDR3 DNA sequence: TGCAGTGCCGTTCCGGGACAGGGGACGCACATTCAGTACTTC.

The V and J genes are TRBV3-1 and TRBJ2-3; TRBD1 aligns across 7 bases. CDR1 is LGHDT, CDR2 YNNKEL, per germline (reference sequence). V lost 4 bases and J lost 0; bases outside the gene matches: 10. The CDR3 is 17 residues long. CDR3 amino acids: CASSRLFLTGSTDTQYF. The CDR3 nucleotides are TGTGCCAGCAGCCGTCTTTTTTTGACAGGGAGCACAGATACGCAGTATTTT.

The gene calls are TRBV11-1 and TRBJ2-2; D remains unclear. CDR1 is SGHAT and CDR2 is FQDESV in the germline V gene (reference sequence). V dropped 5 bases and J dropped 4 bases, with 14 bases sitting between them. CDR3 length: 15 amino acids. CDR3 region: CASSQSRQSTGELFF. Written as DNA, the CDR3 is TGTGCCAGCAGCCAATCCCGCCAGAGCACCGGGGAGCTGTTTTTT.

There are a few counts of this clonotype. The genes are TRBV6-1 and TRBJ2-1; D is ambiguous. Germline V CDR1 and CDR2: MNHNS, SASEGT. This CDR3 spans 16 amino acids. Trimming cost V 1 base and J 0 bases, with 10 bases left between them. This CDR3 is CASSEEILSSYNEQFF. CDR3 nucleotides: TGTGCCAGCAGTGAAGAGATCCTAAGCTCCTACAATGAGCAGTTCTTC.

V and J are TRBV6-6 and TRBJ2-7, with no clear D. Germline values: CDR1 MNHNY, CDR2 SVGAGI (reference sequence). The CDR3 extends over 13 amino acids. Trimming shortened V by 4 bases and J by 7 bases, and 14 bases separated the two germline ends. The chain's CDR3 is CASSWIGAREQYF. The CDR3 bases are TGTGCCAGCAGTTGGATAGGAGCAAGGGAGCAGTACTTC.

This clonotype occurred a few times. This chain connects TRBV6-2 or TRBV6-3 to TRBJ2-7, with 12 bases fitting TRBD2. This CDR3 region has 17 residues. The germline CDR1 and CDR2 sequences are MNHEY and SVGEGT. J gave up 0 bases and V 6 bases, and 9 bases lay outside the gene matches. Here the CDR3 DNA reads TGTGCCAGCAGCTGGGGACTAGCGGGCGCCTTCTCCTACGAGCAGTACTTC. Protein product: CASSWGLAGAFSYEQYF.

This clonotype was detected a few times. The rearrangement joins TRBV9 to TRBJ1-1, with TRBD1 matching over 9 bases. The V gene's germline CDR1 is SGDLS and CDR2 YYNGEE. The CDR3 totals 20 residues. The V gene end was trimmed by 3 bases and the J gene end by 3 bases; junction bases not matched to a gene: 21. This CDR3 reads CASSGSPWDREYRRDTEAFF. CDR3 nucleotides: TGTGCCAGCAGCGGGAGTCCCTGGGACAGGGAGTATCGGCGGGACACTGAAGCTTTCTTT.

The table lists this clonotype with a count of one. The chain joins TRBV6-5 to TRBJ2-4; D is unclear. Near its end, the DNA agrees better with TRBJ2-5, so the J call may be wrong. The CDR3 spans 13 residues. Germline CDR1 and CDR2: MNHEY and SVGAGI. The CDR3 region is CASSYQQKETQYF. DNA of the CDR3: TGTGCCAGCAGTTACCAACAGAAAGAGACCCAGTACTTC.